One sample yielded the 15 T cell receptor beta chains listed below, sequenced in a study of T-cell reconstitution after alpha-beta-depleted transplantation in children (dated by TCRdb to the mid-2010s). The library came from PCR. Sequencing took place on an Illumina HiSeq 2500. To normalize quantification of the TCRbeta repertoire, the TCR libraries were built with molecular barcoding that relied on unique molecular identifiers. The public reads were quality trimmed at Q25 with fastp and then assembled into clones with MiXCR by TCRdb, keeping productive beta chains. Each CDR3 protein gets just one entry, which takes the most common genes and DNA from the rows behind it. In this sample the table shows some 500,000 distinct CDR3 sequences, around 16% of which occur a single time. 3% to 3.5% of the sample lies in the top ten. The sample in question was PBMCs from the stem cell graft donor, obtained from the stem cell graft. These receptors were obtained from a human donor who donated a stem cell graft to a child with acute lymphoblastic leukemia.

The chain joins TRBV4-2 to TRBJ2-7; a possible D gene is TRBD1 (5 bases). The ends were cut back, 0 bases at V and 3 bases at J, with 21 bases in the middle. CDR1 and CDR2 (germline): LGHNA, YNFKEQ. This CDR3 has 18 amino acids. The CDR3 here is CASSQEWALTEDIYEQYF. In DNA, the CDR3 is TGTGCCAGCAGCCAAGAGTGGGCCCTGACAGAGGATATCTACGAGCAGTACTTC.

This chain connects TRBV4-2 to TRBJ2-1; 14 nucleotides agree with TRBD2. The CDR3 has 16 residues. The junction had 7 bases not matched to a gene; V was cut back by 4 bases and J by 8 bases. The germline gives CDR1 LGHNA, CDR2 YNFKEQ. In DNA form, the CDR3 reads TGTGCCAGCAGCCCCTCGGGACTAGCGGGAGTGGATGAGCAGTTCTTC. Its translation: CASSPSGLAGVDEQFF.

V usage is TRBV7-9 and J usage is TRBJ2-5, with TRBD2 matching 8 bases. V gave up 1 base and J gave up 4 bases; unmatched junction bases: 8. The CDR3 loop spans 16 amino acids. CDR1 is SEHNR, CDR2 FQNEAQ, per germline (reference sequence). The CDR3 sequence: CASSLGLARSAETQYF. The CDR3, as DNA: TGTGCCAGCAGCTTAGGACTAGCGAGATCTGCAGAGACCCAGTACTTC. Combining the CDR3 with reference TRBV7-9 and TRBJ2-5 gives the whole variable domain DTGVSQNPRHKITKRGQNVTFRCDPISEHNRLYWYRQTLGQGPEFLTYFQNEAQLEKSRLLSDRFSAERPKGSFSTLEIQRTEQGDSAMYLCASSLGLARSAETQYFGPGTRLLVL.

The chain uses TRBV30 and TRBJ2-1; possibly TRBD2 for D (5 bases). Looked up from germline, CDR1 is GTSNPN and CDR2 is SVGIG (reference sequence). V was clipped by 4 bases and J by 4 bases, with 8 bases between them. This CDR3 region has 12 residues. The CDR3 protein is CAWTQRYNEQFF. The CDR3 bases are TGTGCCTGGACCCAGCGGTACAATGAGCAGTTCTTC.

This chain connects TRBV10-3 to TRBJ2-3; D is unresolved. Trimming stripped 4 bases from V and 3 bases from J, with 2 bases between. CDR3 length: 11 amino acids. The germline V gene has CDR1 ENHRY and CDR2 SYGVKD. CDR3 sequence reads: CAISGTDTQYF. The CDR3 DNA follows: TGTGCCATCAGTGGAACAGATACGCAGTATTTT.

CDR3 residues: CSARGRSPGWNEQFF. The CDR3 nucleotides read TGCAGTGCTAGAGGTCGGTCCCCTGGGTGGAATGAGCAGTTCTTC. This chain connects TRBV20-1 to TRBJ2-1, with D hard to call. The CDR3 has 15 residues. Germline V gives CDR1 DFQATT, CDR2 SNEGSKA (reference sequence). The ends were cut back, 1 base at V and 7 bases at J, with 17 bases in the middle.

This clonotype was detected a few times. CDR3 protein: CASSFLGTEQFF. CDR3 bases: TGTGCCAGCAGCTTTCTGGGAACAGAGCAGTTCTTC. The chain joins TRBV7-3 to TRBJ2-1; no firm D call. Germline assignment: CDR1 SGHTA and CDR2 FQGTGA. The V end was cut by 3 bases, the J end by 10 bases, with 10 bases between. The CDR3 length is 12 residues.

This clonotype was detected only a few times. The V call is TRBV12-3 or TRBV12-4, the J call TRBJ1-5; D is perhaps TRBD1 (6 bases). This CDR3 has 15 residues. With 7 bases removed from V and 3 bases from J, the gap between germline ends came to 16 bases. CDR3 DNA: TGTGCCAGCAAGGGGCAGGGGCAGATCAATCAGCCCCAGCATTTT. Translated: CASKGQGQINQPQHF.

This clonotype was seen a handful of times. The V call is TRBV6-5, the J call TRBJ1-2; 9 bases are a match to TRBD1. Germline loops: CDR1 MNHEY, CDR2 SVGAGI. The CDR3 is made up of 15 amino acids. The V gene end was trimmed by 2 bases and the J gene end by 4 bases; junction bases not matched to a gene: 5. In DNA form, the CDR3 reads TGTGCCAGCAGTTACGGGGGACAGGGCGTCTATGGCTACACCTTC. Amino acid sequence: CASSYGGQGVYGYTF.

This clonotype turned up a few times. V is TRBV18 and J is TRBJ2-7, with 12 bases lining up with TRBD2. This CDR3 has 15 residues. After removal of 3 bases from V and 2 bases from J, the junction contained 2 bases not matched to a gene. CDR1 is KGHSH and CDR2 is LQKENI in the germline V gene. The CDR3 nucleotides read TGTGCCAGCTCACCCGGGACTAGCGGGCCCTACGAGCAGTACTTC. It codes for CASSPGTSGPYEQYF.

This clonotype showed up just a few times. The chain combines TRBV21-1 with TRBJ1-1. TRBV21-1 is a pseudogene. This CDR3 spans 10 amino acids. The DNA for the CDR3 is TGTGCCACCAGAAGGCCTGAAGCTTTCTTT. Its translation: CATRRPEAFF.

The V gene is TRBV5-1, the J gene TRBJ2-1; D is perhaps TRBD1 or TRBD2 (5 bases each). V was trimmed by 6 bases and J by 8 bases, leaving 21 bases between them. The CDR3 is 15 amino acids. Looked up from germline, CDR1 is SGHRS and CDR2 is YFSETQ. In DNA form, the CDR3 reads TGCGCCAGCACTCCGGGACCCAGCGCTTCTCATGAGCAGTTCTTC. Protein sequence: CASTPGPSASHEQFF.

This clonotype occurred a few times. V usage is TRBV24-1 and J usage is TRBJ1-1; no definite D call. Germline V CDR1 and CDR2: KGHDR, SFDVKD. V was trimmed by 2 bases and J by 4 bases, leaving 7 bases between them. This CDR3 has 13 amino acids. The CDR3 reads CATSDSPGTEAFF. In nucleotides, the CDR3 is TGTGCCACCAGTGATTCCCCTGGCACTGAAGCTTTCTTT.

CDR3 sequence: CAISESNRRSYEQYF. The CDR3 coding sequence is TGTGCCATCAGTGAGTCCAACCGTCGCTCCTACGAGCAGTACTTC. The chain uses TRBV10-3 and TRBJ2-7; D ambiguous. The CDR3 is 15 residues long. CDR1 and CDR2 from the germline V gene are ENHRY and SYGVKD. Trimming stripped 0 bases from V and 0 bases from J, with 9 bases between.

This clonotype was counted a few times. The chain links TRBV6-1 to TRBJ2-3; TRBD2 is a possible D gene (5 bases). V was cut by 8 bases and J by 0 bases, with 21 bases left in between. The CDR3 runs to 17 residues. Looked up from germline, CDR1 is MNHNS and CDR2 is SASEGT. The DNA of the CDR3 is TGTGCCAGCGGGAGCCTAACCACTCCTTATAGCACAGATACGCAGTATTTT. Translated, it gives CASGSLTTPYSTDTQYF.